These 2 T cell receptor beta chains were sequenced from one sample in a study of shared clonotypes between healthy human individuals. Sequencing used immunoSEQ multiplex PCR; TCRdb keeps in-frame clones, though not all of them. The table records 450,000 to 700,000 clones, around 95% of them present only once. Cells designated naive CD8 were CD45RO-negative and were positively selected for CCR7, with terminally differentiated effector memory CD45RA+ cells excluded. Sequences were obtained from naive CD8+ T cells sorted from blood. The origin of the receptors is a woman aged 25-40 years in good health.

V is TRBV6-4 and J is TRBJ2-7; D could derive from TRBD1 or TRBD2 (6 bases each). This CDR3 has 15 residues. V shed 6 bases and J shed 2 bases, with 17 bases lying between them. Germline V gives CDR1 MRHNA, CDR2 SNTAGT. DNA for the CDR3: TGTGCCAGCAGGCCCAGGGGACTCTACCCCTACGAGCAGTACTTC. This codes for CASRPRGLYPYEQYF.

This chain joins TRBV25-1 and TRBJ2-1; perhaps TRBD2 as D (6 bases). Between the trimmed V and J ends, which lost 2 bases and 1 base, there was a span of 12 bases. This CDR3 comprises 16 residues. Germline CDR1 is MGHDK and CDR2 is SYGVNS. CDR3 in DNA: TGTGCCAGCAGTGAACTAGTAGCGGCTTCCTACAATGAGCAGTTCTTC. Its translation is CASSELVAASYNEQFF.